This T cell receptor beta chain stems from a study of blood T cell repertoires in COVID-19. As handled by the study authors: Estimated nucleated cell counts came from reference gene primer amplification. The protocol was immunoSEQ multiplex PCR, while the TCRdb copy is restricted to in-frame clones and leaves out a portion. V, J and clone size are those of that table, while D and trimming were read from the DNA. Altogether under 200,000 clones are present, about 87% being singletons, with the ten largest covering roughly 0.58%. Trimming took off 2 bases at V and 0 bases at J, with 3 bases between the two ends. CDR1 and CDR2 (germline): SGHRS, YFSETQ. This CDR3 has 13 amino acids.

The clonotype originates from a man between 60 and 70 years old with COVID-19, enrolled during active disease. This sequence joins TRBV5-1 and TRBJ1-3; D gene ambiguous. Sequenced input: peripheral blood. CDR3 sequence: CASSLHSGNTIYF. The CDR3 DNA sequence: TGCGCCAGCAGCTTACACTCTGGAAACACCATATATTTT.